What follows is one TCR beta chain and its context. These data belong to a study of T cells after yellow fever vaccination. The TCR cDNA carried a universal primer site and UMIs from 5'RACE template switching. Using its own MiXCR run on the 5' RACE reads, TCRdb lists one record per CDR3 protein. The sample lists some 500,000 distinct CDR3 sequences, approximately 13% occurring once. In germline, CDR1 is SGDLS, CDR2 YYNGEE. Trimming pared 2 bases from V and 6 bases from J, leaving 15 bases between. The CDR3 loop spans 15 amino acids. This specimen consisted of PBMCs, obtained on the day of the yellow fever booster vaccination. This TCR came from a man younger than 45 who received the YFV17D yellow fever vaccine. This chain joins TRBV9 and TRBJ2-1; D is possibly TRBD1 or TRBD2 (6 bases each). CDR3 loop: CASSVGRRGFNEQFF. CDR3 in DNA: TGTGCCAGCAGCGTCGGCCGGAGGGGGTTCAATGAGCAGTTCTTC.